This TCR beta chain was documented in a study of vaccination and CD4 T cells after COVID-19 (dated 2022 in TCRdb). General notes on the study: SARS-CoV-2 positivity had been established in the convalescent patients by nasal swab PCR, and mild disease was recorded in under ten of these patients and severe disease in one. Each participant got two doses of either the Pfizer-BioNTech BNT162b2 vaccine (n=8) or the Moderna mRNA-1273 vaccine (n=2). Post-vaccine blood samples were collected a median of about 72 days after the second vaccine dose, ranging from about 12 to 250 days. Post-COVID blood samples were collected from convalescent patients a median of approximately 93 days after diagnosis, with a range of about 30 to 161 days. In over 8 COVID-19 convalescent patients and a handful of infection-naive healthy vaccine recipients, the spike-specific CD4+ TCR repertoire before mRNA vaccination was compared with the repertoire after mRNA vaccination. A few convalescent patients gave samples both early after vaccination (day 14) and late after vaccination (days 161 to 241). The convalescent cohort comprised six males and four females, including two Hispanic individuals, seven Caucasians, two Asians and one multiracial person. Overall study results and their limits: In convalescent patients, a median roughly 87% of post-vaccine SARS-CoV-2-reactive clones were detected only after vaccination, suggesting vaccine-specific priming. The median number of SARS-CoV-2-reactive clonotypes rose from around 20 after infection to 38 after vaccination, but the change was not significant. The number of convalescent patients in the study was relatively small, and the study did not examine early timepoints following natural infection. Nearly all vaccine-specific clones in convalescent patients (304 of 307) were mono-reactive for SARS-CoV-2 spike rather than cross-reactive with common cold coronaviruses.

Taken from cysteine to phenylalanine, the CDR3 has 14 residues. This entry keeps only the CDR3 DNA: 42 bases, framed from base 1. V is trimmed back by 6 bases and J by 5 bases, and the junction contains 6 bases that no gene match accounts for. The CDR1 and CDR2 encoded by the germline V gene (reference sequence) are LNHDA and SQIVND. The receptor library was made with PCR. The sample was run on an Illumina iSeq 100. The authors processed their data as follows. Non-productive sequences were removed, and CDR3s not starting with C, not ending with F or W, or shorter than 7 amino acids were discarded. CDR3 homology was assessed with Levenshtein distances (stringdist) and unrooted phylogenetic trees (ape) in R version 3.6.1. Starting from the raw public reads, TCRdb applied fastp trimming at Q25, assembled clones with MiXCR and retained in-frame beta chains. CDR3 protein sequences are deduplicated, and each keeps its most common genes and DNA. What appears here as the V and J calls and clone size reflects TCRdb's work, not the paper's. For this sample there are 35,000 to 45,000 distinct CDR3 sequences; about 35% appear just once. 4.5% to 7% of the sample is in the top ten clones.

In light of the paper, this sample's time point label describes: late sampling 161 to 241 days after vaccination in a few convalescent patients. Positive SARS-CoV-2 PCR tests in the convalescent patients dated from March to December 2020, before Alpha, Beta and Delta variants emerged in the United States. PBMCs were separated from whole blood using Ficoll-Paque Plus gradient centrifugation and then either used fresh or cryopreserved at -140C. This clonotype has more than one count but fewer than ten. What this receptor recognizes is not known. No per-base quality is available; no much larger clone lies one base away.

The chain is assembled from TRBV19 and TRBJ2-1; 8 central bases correspond to TRBD2. The material was CD4+ T cells from blood, obtained about 7 months after SARS-CoV-2 vaccination. The receptor was isolated from a human donor who had recovered from COVID-19. Read as DNA, the sequence is TGTGCCAGTAGCCCGGGACTAGGGAACAATGAGCAGTTCTTC. This translates into CASSPGLGNNEQFF.